One and the same sample provided the 22 T cell receptor beta chains below, sequenced in a study of Ad26.COV2.S vaccination and SARS-CoV-2 variants. The repertoire was sequenced with immunoSEQ multiplex PCR; TCRdb's copy has only in-frame clones and lacks some. The table has over 400,000 clones, 89% seen once. Sample treatment: about 20 received Ad26.COV2.S at low or high dose, single or two shots; several received placebo; per-sample allocation not given. Day 63 following the first vaccine or placebo injection was when the samples were taken. The sample in question was peripheral blood, obtained in a trial of Ad26.COV2.S vaccine versus placebo. The receptors stem from a person between 18 and 65 years old who received the Ad26.COV2.S COVID-19 vaccine or a placebo.

The chain recombines TRBV5-1 with TRBJ1-2, with D perhaps matching TRBD1 (5 bases). V was trimmed by 0 bases and J by 4 bases, leaving 16 bases between them. The germline V gene has CDR1 SGHRS and CDR2 YFSETQ. CDR3 length: 16 residues. The CDR3 nucleotides read TGCGCCAGCAGCTTGGAGCCGCGGGGGAATGGCTATGGCTACACCTTC. This codes for CASSLEPRGNGYGYTF.

The J gene is TRBJ1-1, the V gene TRBV5-1; 8 bases map to TRBD1. Germline-derived CDR1 and CDR2 are SGHRS and YFSETQ. This CDR3 comprises 15 residues. The V segment lost 5 bases and the J segment 1 base; nucleotides outside the gene matches: 7. The DNA for the CDR3 is TGCGCCAGCAGGTACTCAGGGGGCGGGAACACTGAAGCTTTCTTT. Its translation: CASRYSGGGNTEAFF.

V usage is TRBV15 and J usage is TRBJ2-6; a possible D gene is TRBD2 (6 bases). CDR3 length: 17 amino acids. The germline CDR1 and CDR2 sequences are LNHNV and YYDKDF (reference sequence). With 3 bases removed from V and 0 bases from J, the gap between germline ends came to 12 bases. This chain's CDR3 is CATSREEGISGANVLTF. DNA for the CDR3: TGTGCCACCAGCAGGGAGGAGGGTATCTCTGGGGCCAACGTCCTGACTTTC.

V is TRBV5-6 and J is TRBJ1-2; unclear D gene. Between the trimmed V and J ends, which lost 5 bases and 4 bases, there was a span of 6 bases. The CDR3 extends over 11 amino acids. Germline V CDR1 and CDR2: SGHDT, YYEEEE. The CDR3 loop reads CASSWTYGYTF. DNA of the CDR3: TGTGCCAGCAGTTGGACCTATGGCTACACCTTC. The full variable domain, rest sourced from reference TRBV5-6 and TRBJ1-2, is DAGVTQSPTHLIKTRGQQVTLRCSPKSGHDTVSWYQQALGQGPQFIFQYYEEEERQRGNFPDRFSGHQFPNYSSELNVNALLLGDSALYLCASSWTYGYTFGSGTRLTVV.

The chain employs TRBV12-3 or TRBV12-4 and TRBJ2-2, with D hard to call. CDR3 size: 13 residues. The V end lost 8 bases, the J end lost 0 bases, and 7 bases lay between the germline ends. CDR3 sequence: CASRRANTGELFF. In nucleotides, the CDR3 is TGTGCCAGCCGAAGGGCGAACACCGGGGAGCTGTTTTTT.

The rearrangement uses TRBV5-6 and TRBJ1-2; D is unresolved. Looked up from germline, CDR1 is SGHDT and CDR2 is YYEEEE. V lost 2 bases to trimming and J lost 0 bases, with 8 bases between them. The CDR3 spans 14 residues. The CDR3 protein is CASSFSATNYGYTF. The DNA of the CDR3 is TGTGCCAGCAGCTTTTCAGCAACTAACTATGGCTACACCTTC.

The chain joins TRBV10-3 to TRBJ2-7; D ambiguous. The CDR3 runs 15 residues. Between the trimmed V and J ends, which lost 0 bases and 6 bases, there was a span of 15 bases. Germline lookup yields CDR1 ENHRY and CDR2 SYGVKD. The CDR3 loop is CAISESRMSTGEQYF. The CDR3 DNA is TGTGCCATCAGTGAGTCACGGATGTCAACGGGCGAGCAGTACTTC.

This clone was recorded once. The chain recombines TRBV9 with TRBJ2-1; D not certain. Germline lookup yields CDR1 SGDLS and CDR2 YYNGEE. The CDR3 length is 15 residues. Between the trimmed V and J ends, which lost 3 bases and 6 bases, there was a span of 16 bases. CDR3 in DNA: TGTGCCAGCAGCGCCACAGAAAGCGTGTTCAATGAGCAGTTCTTC. It specifies CASSATESVFNEQFF.

This chain joins TRBV19 and TRBJ2-1; possibly TRBD1 for D (5 bases). V was pared by 1 base and J by 3 bases, with 19 bases between. Germline CDR1 reads LNHDA; CDR2 reads SQIVND (reference sequence). The CDR3 loop spans 18 amino acids. The CDR3, as DNA: TGTGCCAGTAGTATAGCCCCACGATTAGGGGCCATCTACAATGAGCAGTTCTTC. Protein sequence: CASSIAPRLGAIYNEQFF.

This clone was picked up one time. Additional DNA sequences in this sample encode the identical CDR3. The chain employs TRBV29-1 and TRBJ2-7, with 7 bases identical to TRBD2. This CDR3 comprises 12 residues. V was clipped by 4 bases and J by 2 bases; unmatched bases: 2. The V gene's germline CDR1 is SQVTM and CDR2 ANQGSEA. The CDR3 DNA sequence: TGCAGCGTTGCCAGCGGGGCCTACGAGCAGTACTTC. Protein: CSVASGAYEQYF.

This chain's CDR3 is CASHERGGNQPQHF. In DNA, the CDR3 is TGTGCCAGCCACGAAAGAGGGGGCAATCAGCCCCAGCATTTT. The chain joins TRBV28 to TRBJ1-5, with D possibly matching TRBD1 (5 bases). The CDR3 is 14 residues long. Trimming took 8 bases from V and 2 from J, leaving 13 bases between them. Looked up from germline, CDR1 is MDHEN and CDR2 is SYDVKM.

This rearrangement joins TRBV4-1 to TRBJ2-4, with 9 bases aligning to TRBD1. The junction had 13 bases not matched to a gene; V was cut back by 4 bases and J by 9 bases. CDR3 length: 16 residues. The germline V gene has CDR1 MGHRA and CDR2 YSYEKL. Here the CDR3 DNA reads TGCGCCAGCAGCCCCTCCTTGACAGGGGGGAGCGGCATTCAGTACTTC. Translated, it gives CASSPSLTGGSGIQYF.

Here the CDR3 reads CASSFAQGVDEQYF. The DNA of the CDR3 is TGTGCCAGCAGCTTCGCCCAGGGGGTCGACGAGCAGTACTTC. The chain couples TRBV7-2 to TRBJ2-7; TRBD1 agrees at 7 bases. Losses at the gene ends were 3 bases for V and 5 bases for J; bases not matched to a gene: 7. The CDR3 consists of 14 residues. Germline V CDR1 and CDR2: SGHTA, FQGNSA. Combining the CDR3 with reference TRBV7-2 and TRBJ2-7 gives the whole variable domain GAGVSQSPSNKVTEKGKDVELRCDPISGHTALYWYRQSLGQGLEFLIYFQGNSAPDKSGLPSDRFSAERTGGSVSTLTIQRTQQEDSAVYLCASSFAQGVDEQYFGPGTRLTVT.

This chain joins TRBV7-3 and TRBJ2-3; unclear D gene. The CDR3 consists of 14 residues. Germline loops: CDR1 SGHTA, CDR2 FQGTGA. V was pared by 1 base and J by 3 bases, with 8 bases between. The CDR3 nucleotides read TGTGCCAGCAGCTTAATTGGGCCGACAGATACGCAGTATTTT. Protein: CASSLIGPTDTQYF.

This clone was observed once. The rearrangement uses TRBV28 and TRBJ2-4; no definite D call. V lost 3 bases and J 4 bases, leaving 13 bases between the germline ends. The CDR3 sequence is 15 residues long. Germline assignment: CDR1 MDHEN and CDR2 SYDVKM. As DNA, the CDR3 is TGTGCCAGCAGTTTGTTACGACCTGGAAAAAACATTCAGTACTTC. Translation: CASSLLRPGKNIQYF.

The chain has TRBV5-1 and TRBJ2-3; weak D call: TRBD2 (5 bases). Trimming pared 0 bases from V and 0 bases from J, leaving 8 bases between. Looked up from germline, CDR1 is SGHRS and CDR2 is YFSETQ. The CDR3 runs 15 residues. The CDR3 region has the DNA TGCGCCAGCAGCTTGGTAGCGTCTAGCACAGATACGCAGTATTTT. This translates into CASSLVASSTDTQYF.

The J gene is TRBJ1-2, the V gene TRBV6-4, with TRBD1 matching over 7 bases. Germline lookup yields CDR1 MRHNA and CDR2 SNTAGT. The CDR3 consists of 17 residues. With V trimmed by 6 bases and J by 0 bases, 13 bases remained unmatched. The CDR3 nucleotides read TGTGCCAGCAGAGATGACAGGGTTATCGGAGCTAACTATGGCTACACCTTC. Its protein product is CASRDDRVIGANYGYTF.

This rearrangement joins TRBV30 to TRBJ2-7; D unresolved. Trimming removed 0 bases from V and 0 bases from J, with 6 bases in between. The CDR3 has 13 residues. Germline V lookup: CDR1 GTSNPN, CDR2 SVGIG (reference sequence). This CDR3 is CAWSVTGSYEQYF. CDR3 sequence (DNA): TGTGCCTGGAGTGTAACGGGCTCCTACGAGCAGTACTTC.

The V gene is TRBV18, the J gene TRBJ2-7; a weak D match, TRBD1 (6 bases). The V end lost 2 bases, the J end lost 3 bases, and 14 bases lay between the germline ends. This CDR3 region has 15 residues. Germline V lookup: CDR1 KGHSH, CDR2 LQKENI. The CDR3 here is CASSPSRTDLYEQYF. Here the CDR3 DNA reads TGTGCCAGCTCACCAAGCAGGACAGACCTCTACGAGCAGTACTTC.

The rearrangement joins TRBV3-1 (or the pseudogene TRBV3-2) to TRBJ2-5, with D hard to call. This CDR3 contains 15 residues. V was cut by 1 base and J by 5 bases, with 14 bases left in between. Germline assignment: CDR1 LGHDT and CDR2 YNNKEL (reference sequence). CDR3 loop: CASSQVSWFPETQYF. The DNA for the CDR3 is TGTGCCAGCAGCCAAGTGAGTTGGTTTCCGGAGACCCAGTACTTC.

Here the CDR3 DNA reads TGTGCCAGCAGCATCGGACATCCAGCTAATTCACCCCTCCACTTT. Protein product: CASSIGHPANSPLHF. The chain links TRBV7-2 to TRBJ1-6; a weak D match, TRBD1 (5 bases). Trimming cost V 5 bases and J 6 bases, with 14 bases left between them. Germline assignment: CDR1 SGHTA and CDR2 FQGNSA. This CDR3 is built from 15 residues.

V usage is TRBV6-2 or TRBV6-3 and J usage is TRBJ1-1; D is ambiguous. Per the germline V gene, CDR1 is MNHEY and CDR2 is SVGEGT. The CDR3 has 12 residues. V lost 6 bases to trimming and J lost 3 bases, with 8 bases between them. CDR3 nucleotide sequence: TGTGCCAGCAGCCATCGTTACACTGAAGCTTTCTTT. Protein: CASSHRYTEAFF.